This TCR beta chain was captured by sequencing in a study of CD8+ T cells in alopecia areata. Broader study findings: Clonality in lesional scalp, especially alopecia totalis/universalis, exceeded that of normal scalp. Scalp sample sequencing also detects resident alphabeta T cells of normal skin.

Comments on this clone: As yet, its antigen is unknown.

CD4+ cells obtained from 4 to 6 patients were subjected to sorting into CD25+CD127- cells. Samples from alopecia areata patients were lesional scalp punch biopsies and peripheral blood. Sorting separated CD4+ and CD8+ T cells out of PBMCs. The authors extracted RNA and reverse transcribed it into cDNA as the sequencing template. The repertoire was sequenced with immunoSEQ multiplex PCR; TCRdb's copy has only in-frame clones and lacks some. The sample shows 37,000 or so clones, roughly 53% of them seen only once. CDR1 is MDHEN and CDR2 is SYDVKM in the germline V gene. Trimming cost V 6 bases and J 8 bases; bases outside gene matches: 12. The CDR3 contains 15 residues.

The clonotype was recovered from a human donor with alopecia areata. Sample: CD4+ Tregs sorted from blood. The V call is TRBV28, the J call TRBJ2-5; 10 bases are a match to TRBD1. The CDR3 coding sequence is TGTGCCAGCAGCTCTTTAGGGACAGGGGAAGGAACCCAGTACTTC. This encodes CASSSLGTGEGTQYF. The full variable domain, completed using reference TRBV28 and TRBJ2-5, is DVKVTQSSRYLVKRTGEKVFLECVQDMDHENMFWYRQDPGLGLRLIYFSYDVKMKEKGDIPEGYSVSREKKERFSLILESASTNQTSMYLCASSSLGTGEGTQYFGPGTRLLVL.